One and the same sample provided the 32 T cell receptor beta chains below, sequenced in a study of PD-1 blockade in classical Hodgkin lymphoma. Time point described: newly diagnosed, previously untreated cHL patient sample. Assay used: immunoSEQ multiplex PCR; TCRdb lists only in-frame clones, some missing. The sample holds about 46,000 clones, roughly 90% seen once. The sample taken for sequencing was peripheral blood mononuclear cells (PBMCs). These receptors were obtained from a human donor with classical Hodgkin lymphoma.

The rearrangement links TRBV7-2 to TRBJ2-1; D is undetermined. This CDR3 is 13 amino acids long. V was shortened by 1 base and J by 7 bases, with 8 bases between the two germline ends. Germline lookup yields CDR1 SGHTA and CDR2 FQGNSA. This CDR3 reads CASSLVERNEQFF. DNA for the CDR3: TGTGCCAGCAGCTTAGTGGAGCGAAATGAGCAGTTCTTC.

The chain has TRBV7-8 and TRBJ2-1; 10 nucleotides align to TRBD2. The J segment lost 2 bases and the V segment lost 1 base, leaving 11 bases of the junction unmatched. The CDR3 spans 19 residues. Germline V gene sequence: CDR1 SGHVS, CDR2 FQNEAQ. For the CDR3, the DNA is TGTGCCAGCAGCTTAGGCCTAGCGGGAGAGCCTCAGACCTACAATGAGCAGTTCTTC. Its translation is CASSLGLAGEPQTYNEQFF.

This chain connects TRBV5-1 to TRBJ2-5; D not certain. V gave up 2 bases and J gave up 5 bases, with 10 bases separating them. CDR3 length: 13 residues. The germline gives CDR1 SGHRS, CDR2 YFSETQ. CDR3: CASSFSQQETQYF. CDR3 DNA sequence: TGCGCCAGCAGCTTCAGTCAACAGGAGACCCAGTACTTC.

The rearrangement links TRBV19 to TRBJ1-1; D call uncertain. With 6 bases removed from V and 2 bases from J, the gap between germline ends came to 4 bases. This CDR3 is 11 amino acids long. Germline V lookup: CDR1 LNHDA, CDR2 SQIVND (reference sequence). CDR3 nucleotide sequence: TGTGCCAGTAGAGAAAACACTGAAGCTTTCTTT. This gives the protein CASRENTEAFF.

The CDR3 sequence: CASSKQGNTEAFF. CDR3 sequence (DNA): TGTGCCAGCAGCAAACAGGGTAACACTGAAGCTTTCTTT. The rearrangement joins TRBV11-2 to TRBJ1-1; D is perhaps TRBD1 (6 bases). Trimming cost V 5 bases and J 2 bases, with 9 bases left between them. This CDR3 comprises 13 residues. Germline CDR1 reads SGHAT; CDR2 reads FQNNGV. Combining the CDR3 with reference TRBV11-2 and TRBJ1-1 gives the whole variable domain EAGVAQSPRYKIIEKRQSVAFWCNPISGHATLYWYQQILGQGPKLLIQFQNNGVVDDSQLPKDRFSAERLKGVDSTLKIQPAKLEDSAVYLCASSKQGNTEAFFGQGTRLTVV.

V and J are TRBV20-1 and TRBJ2-1, with 8 positions matching TRBD2. Looked up from germline, CDR1 is DFQATT and CDR2 is SNEGSKA (reference sequence). The CDR3 has 11 residues. V was pared by 0 bases and J by 14 bases, with 3 bases of the junction left unmatched. CDR3 nucleotides: TGCAGTGCTAGAGACCCGCGGGGGGAGTTCTTC. Translation gives CSARDPRGEFF.

This chain joins TRBV6-4 and TRBJ2-1; 13 nucleotides align to TRBD2. The V and J ends lost 0 bases and 11 bases, in that order; junction bases with no gene match: 1. CDR3 length equals 14 residues. The germline CDR1 and CDR2 sequences are MRHNA and SNTAGT. In DNA form, the CDR3 reads TGTGCCAGCAGTGACTCGGGGACTAGCGGGAAGCAGTTCTTC. This codes for CASSDSGTSGKQFF.

The chain recombines TRBV10-3 with TRBJ1-5; D unclear. This CDR3 has 15 residues. The V and J ends lost 6 bases and 3 bases respectively, with 15 bases between them. Germline assignment: CDR1 ENHRY and CDR2 SYGVKD. The CDR3 nucleotides are TGTGCCATCAGACCCGATACAAAGCCCAATCAGCCCCAGCATTTT. Its protein is CAIRPDTKPNQPQHF.

The CDR3 here is CASRLASNYEQYF. CDR3 DNA sequence: TGTGCCAGCAGACTAGCGAGCAACTACGAGCAGTACTTC. The chain links TRBV6-1 to TRBJ2-7; the match to TRBD2 covers 7 bases. After removal of 6 bases from V and 3 bases from J, the junction contained 5 bases not matched to a gene. CDR1 and CDR2 (germline): MNHNS, SASEGT. This CDR3 comprises 13 residues.

By share, this clone ranks as medium-sized. The CDR3 sequence is CASSEGQGNEKLFF. In DNA, the CDR3 is TGTGCCAGCAGTGAGGGACAGGGTAATGAAAAACTGTTTTTT. This chain joins TRBV6-1 and TRBJ1-4; TRBD1 agrees at 9 bases. J was trimmed by 4 bases and V by 3 bases; bases with no gene match: 0. Germline V CDR1 and CDR2: MNHNS, SASEGT. CDR3 length: 14 amino acids.

The chain has TRBV30 and TRBJ1-1, with D possibly being TRBD1 (5 bases). V gave up 0 bases and J gave up 9 bases, with 14 bases separating them. Germline CDR1 GTSNPN, CDR2 SVGIG (reference sequence). This CDR3 contains 13 residues. As DNA, the CDR3 is TGTGCCTGGAGTGTAGGGGACCGGGGGAAAGCTTTCTTT. Its protein product is CAWSVGDRGKAFF.

The chain employs TRBV5-1 and TRBJ2-1, with TRBD2 matching 15 bases. Germline CDR1 SGHRS, CDR2 YFSETQ. The trim removed 4 bases at V and 2 bases at J, leaving 4 bases unmatched. The CDR3 covers 17 residues. As DNA, the CDR3 is TGCGCCAGCAGCCTGGGACTAGCGGGAGGACCCTACAATGAGCAGTTCTTC. It translates to CASSLGLAGGPYNEQFF.

The rearrangement uses TRBV25-1 and TRBJ2-4; 7 bases agree with TRBD1. The V gene end was trimmed by 1 base and the J gene end by 2 bases; junction bases not matched to a gene: 11. CDR3 length equals 18 residues. CDR1 is MGHDK and CDR2 is SYGVNS in the germline V gene. CDR3 nucleotide sequence: TGTGCCAGCAGTGAATCCCTAGACAGGGCCTCTCCCAAAAACATTCAGTACTTC. Amino acid sequence: CASSESLDRASPKNIQYF. Complete variable domain (other parts from reference TRBV25-1 and TRBJ2-4): EADIYQTPRYLVIGTGKKITLECSQTMGHDKMYWYQQDPGMELHLIHYSYGVNSTEKGDLSSESTVSRIRTEHFPLTLESARPSHTSQYLCASSESLDRASPKNIQYFGAGTRLSVL.

The chain joins TRBV7-8 to TRBJ2-1; TRBD2 matches at 13 bases. The CDR3 is 16 amino acids. Germline assignment: CDR1 SGHVS and CDR2 FQNEAQ. Unmatched junction bases numbered 6, after V lost 5 bases and J lost 5 bases. CDR3 region: CASSIWTSGSNNEQFF. The DNA of the CDR3 is TGTGCCAGCAGCATTTGGACTAGCGGGAGTAACAATGAGCAGTTCTTC.

V usage is TRBV6-1 and J usage is TRBJ1-2, with D tentatively TRBD1 (5 bases). Germline CDR1 reads MNHNS; CDR2 reads SASEGT. V was cut by 1 base and J by 6 bases, with 18 bases left in between. The CDR3 has 16 residues. The CDR3, as DNA: TGTGCCAGCAGTGAAGGGGGGGTCAGAGTCGCTAATGGCTACACCTTC. Protein product: CASSEGGVRVANGYTF.

This chain uses TRBV10-3 with TRBJ2-7, with TRBD1 as a possible D gene (5 bases). The ends were cut back, 2 bases at V and 3 bases at J, with 5 bases in the middle. The germline gives CDR1 ENHRY, CDR2 SYGVKD. CDR3 length: 12 amino acids. This chain's CDR3 is CAISEDSYEQYF. DNA for the CDR3: TGTGCCATCAGTGAGGACAGCTACGAGCAGTACTTC.

This chain connects TRBV6-1 to TRBJ2-7, with a possible D match to TRBD1 (5 bases). This CDR3 has 13 residues. From germline, CDR1 is MNHNS and CDR2 SASEGT. With 4 bases removed from V and 6 bases from J, the gap between germline ends came to 13 bases. The CDR3 DNA reads as TGTGCCAGCAGTGCGCAGGGTTTTGGCGAGCAGTACGTC. Its translation is CASSAQGFGEQYV.

The chain uses TRBV21-1 and TRBJ2-1; TRBD1, as called in the table, went unchecked against the DNA. TRBV21-1 is termed a pseudogene. CDR3 length: 15 residues. In DNA form, the CDR3 reads TGTGCCAGCAGCAAGTGCACCGGACAGGGGATAGAGCAGTTCTTC. This gives the protein CASSKCTGQGIEQFF.

The chain uses TRBV6-6 and TRBJ1-5; TRBD1 aligns across 10 bases. The CDR3 extends over 14 amino acids. The germline V gene encodes CDR1 MNHNY and CDR2 SVGAGI (reference sequence). The V segment lost 5 bases and the J segment 7 bases; nucleotides outside the gene matches: 5. For the CDR3, the DNA is TGTGCCAGCAGTGGACAGGGGGTATACCAGCCCCAGCATTTT. Translating it yields CASSGQGVYQPQHF.

V and J are TRBV7-3 and TRBJ1-1; D call uncertain. V shed 5 bases and J shed 2 bases, with 9 bases lying between them. CDR1 SGHTA and CDR2 FQGTGA come from the germline V gene. This CDR3 spans 13 amino acids. DNA of the CDR3: TGTGCCAGCAGCCCAACAAGAAACACTGAAGCTTTCTTT. It is translated as CASSPTRNTEAFF.

This clone appeared once. The chain recombines TRBV27 with TRBJ2-2; unclear D gene. The V end lost 10 bases, the J end lost 1 base, and 16 bases lay between the germline ends. The CDR3 has 15 amino acids. Germline V gene data show CDR1 as MNHEY and CDR2 as SMNVEV (reference sequence). CDR3 amino acids: CATTRIPENTGELFF. The CDR3, as DNA: TGTGCCACCACCCGAATTCCCGAGAACACCGGGGAGCTGTTTTTT.

The rearrangement joins TRBV18 to TRBJ1-5; the D gene is possibly TRBD1 (5 bases). The CDR3 length is 17 residues. Germline-derived CDR1 and CDR2 are KGHSH and LQKENI. The ends were cut back, 3 bases at V and 0 bases at J, with 15 bases in the middle. This chain's CDR3 is CASSPFRGGGSNQPQHF. The CDR3 bases are TGTGCCAGCTCACCCTTTCGGGGCGGTGGTAGCAATCAGCCCCAGCATTTT.

This clone was observed a handful of times. The chain uses TRBV18 and TRBJ2-1; D possibly corresponds to TRBD1 (5 bases). V lost 6 bases and J 6 bases, leaving 27 bases between the germline ends. There are 18 residues in the CDR3. CDR1 is KGHSH, CDR2 LQKENI, per germline. The CDR3 loop is CASSRTAVQFTGVNEQFF. CDR3 bases: TGTGCCAGCTCCCGGACGGCCGTCCAGTTTACAGGCGTCAATGAGCAGTTCTTC.

The chain recombines TRBV6-1 with TRBJ1-4; 8 nucleotides match TRBD1. V lost 1 base, J lost 9 bases, and 10 bases stayed unmatched. CDR1 MNHNS and CDR2 SASEGT come from the germline V gene. This CDR3 spans 16 amino acids. The CDR3 loop reads CASSEGGTGGRQKLFF. CDR3 bases: TGTGCCAGCAGTGAAGGGGGGACAGGCGGCCGCCAAAAACTGTTTTTT.

The chain recombines TRBV9 with TRBJ1-1; D is unclear. The CDR3 runs to 12 residues. Between the trimmed V and J ends, which lost 3 bases and 11 bases, there was a span of 14 bases. Germline values: CDR1 SGDLS, CDR2 YYNGEE. The CDR3 sequence: CASSEVEGVAFF. The DNA for the CDR3 is TGTGCCAGCAGCGAGGTCGAGGGAGTGGCTTTCTTT.

The table lists this clone with a few counts. The chain is built from TRBV11-2 and TRBJ2-3; 8 positions match TRBD1. The CDR3 is 14 residues long. Germline CDR1 reads SGHAT; CDR2 reads FQNNGV. Trimming at V came to 1 base and at J to 3 bases, leaving 0 bases not matched to a gene. The CDR3: CASSLGTGTDTQYF. CDR3 coding DNA: TGTGCCAGCAGCTTAGGGACAGGGACAGATACGCAGTATTTT. Using reference TRBV11-2 and TRBJ2-3 for the parts outside the CDR3, the full variable domain is EAGVAQSPRYKIIEKRQSVAFWCNPISGHATLYWYQQILGQGPKLLIQFQNNGVVDDSQLPKDRFSAERLKGVDSTLKIQPAKLEDSAVYLCASSLGTGTDTQYFGPGTRLTVL.

This chain joins TRBV29-1 and TRBJ2-3, with D possibly TRBD2 on 6 matching bases. Trimming took 4 bases from V and 5 from J, leaving 19 bases between them. CDR3 length: 15 residues. The germline CDR1 and CDR2 sequences are SQVTM and ANQGSEA. This chain's CDR3 is CSVVGGAGRRDTQYF. The CDR3 DNA follows: TGCAGCGTTGTAGGAGGGGCGGGGCGCAGAGATACGCAGTATTTT.

This chain links TRBV15 with TRBJ1-5; 8 bases align to TRBD1. The CDR3 covers 17 residues. The V gene's germline CDR1 is LNHNV and CDR2 YYDKDF (reference sequence). The J segment lost 4 bases and the V segment lost 7 bases, leaving 15 bases of the junction unmatched. The CDR3 DNA reads TGTGCCACCAACAACAGGGGGTCGAGGGCTTGGAATCAGCCCCAGCATTTT. This gives the protein CATNNRGSRAWNQPQHF.

For this clone: Other nucleotide sequences from this sample produce the same CDR3. V gene TRBV18 combines with J gene TRBJ1-1; TRBD1 is a possible D gene (6 bases). Germline V gene sequence: CDR1 KGHSH, CDR2 LQKENI. Trimming removed 2 bases at V and 0 bases at J, with 7 bases between. CDR3 length: 14 residues. CDR3 residues: CASSPTGMNTEAFF. The CDR3 DNA reads as TGTGCCAGCTCACCAACAGGGATGAACACTGAAGCTTTCTTT.

The chain links TRBV28 to TRBJ1-2; 10 bases are a match to TRBD1. From germline, CDR1 is MDHEN and CDR2 SYDVKM. The CDR3 loop spans 14 amino acids. V lost 6 bases to trimming and J lost 7 bases; unmatched junction nucleotides: 8. The CDR3 sequence: CASRGGQGNFGYTF. DNA of the CDR3: TGTGCCAGCAGGGGGGGACAGGGGAATTTTGGCTACACCTTC.

The rearrangement uses TRBV18 and TRBJ2-5; TRBD1 is a possible D gene (6 bases). The CDR3 totals 14 residues. In germline, CDR1 is KGHSH, CDR2 LQKENI. The V and J ends lost 1 base and 1 base respectively, with 7 bases between them. Written as DNA, the CDR3 is TGTGCCAGCTCACCACAGACAGGCCAAGAGACCCAGTACTTC. It is translated as CASSPQTGQETQYF. Variable domain in full (rest from reference TRBV18 and TRBJ2-5): NAGVMQNPRHLVRRRGQEARLRCSPMKGHSHVYWYRQLPEEGLKFMVYLQKENIIDESGMPKERFSAEFPKEGPSILRIQQVVRGDSAAYFCASSPQTGQETQYFGPGTRLLVL.

The chain couples TRBV5-3 to TRBJ1-1; possible D gene TRBD1, 6 bases. TRBV5-3 is an ORF, with its function uncertain. CDR3 length: 16 residues. V lost 4 bases to trimming and J lost 1 base, with 17 bases between them. Here the CDR3 reads CARSGGGRKGNTEAFF. The CDR3 DNA follows: TGTGCCAGAAGCGGCGGGGGGCGAAAGGGGAACACTGAAGCTTTCTTT.